A single T cell receptor beta chain is shown here with its context. Its antigen is not yet known. Base quality data are lacking; no much larger clone is found one base away. These data are taken from a study of T cells in Graves' hyperthyroidism and ophthalmopathy (dated by TCRdb to about 2019). Looking at the study overall: Peripheral blood was collected at initial diagnosis, before any treatment. Prospective prediction of ophthalmopathy was tested in an independent validation cohort of approximately 18 hyperthyroidism patients and approximately 17 patients who later progressed to ophthalmopathy. The approximately 97 discovery patients were randomly divided into training and test sets at a 7:3 ratio. The paper reports TCR Vbeta CDR3 sequencing of roughly 140 peripheral blood samples: over 40 ophthalmopathy, under 85 hyperthyroidism and 17 progressor patients. To identify TCR V-J signatures that set the groups apart, the researchers used a discovery cohort of 100 patients, made up of under 45 with Graves' ophthalmopathy and around 58 with stable Graves' hyperthyroidism. Following sampling, methimazole starting at 30 mg daily was given to hyperthyroidism patients, and high-dose intravenous methylprednisolone was given to ophthalmopathy patients. The study also compared thyroid tissue and blood T-cell repertoires from roughly 6 Graves' hyperthyroidism patients. Study-wide findings and limitations: In validation, progression to ophthalmopathy was predicted by the model with approximately 67% sensitivity and roughly 76% specificity, a median of 6.5 months before onset. Ophthalmopathy was separated from stable hyperthyroidism by a 13 V-J signature model, with approximately 85% sensitivity and roughly 81% specificity obtained in cross-validation and 80%/75% obtained in testing. Blood samples also contained most of the expanded thyroid clonotypes (frequency above 0.001), which suggests that blood repertoires may reflect thyroid immune responses. No statistical method was used to fix the sample size in advance, and group allocation was not hidden from the investigators.

The hyperthyroidism patients were between 18 and 65 years old and newly diagnosed, with a disease duration of less than 2 months. Patients with uncontrolled infections, other autoimmune diseases, pregnancy or lactation were excluded. Diagnoses relied on clinical symptoms, serum thyroxine and TRAb, thyroid ultrasound and orbital computed tomography. For progressor patients, blood was drawn at the first diagnosis of hyperthyroidism, before any ophthalmopathy symptoms had appeared. Ficoll-Paque density gradient centrifugation was used to isolate PBMCs from approximately 10 ml of fresh peripheral blood. Patients classed as progressors first received a Graves' hyperthyroidism diagnosis and then went on to develop ophthalmopathy during follow-up. Trizol reagent was used to extract total RNA, and RNA quality was then checked on an Agilent 2100 Bioanalyzer. Amplification of TCR beta CDR3 regions was carried out from RNA transcripts. For the first round of RT-PCR on the TCR CDR3, the HTBI primer set was used together with the Qiagen OneStep RT-PCR kit. Libraries were constructed in a second round of multiplex PCR, after which size selection and purification were performed. The libraries were sequenced on an Illumina HiSeq2000 using paired-end 100 bp reads. The published analysis was carried out like this. Raw data were processed with SOAPnuke, discarding reads with adapters, uncalled bases, mean Phred below 15, or no exact constant-primer or identifier match. High-quality paired reads were merged with COPE v1.2.5, and unique nucleotide sequences were defined as clonotypes. MiTCR v1.1 was used to align the clonotypes against IMGT TRBV, TRBD and TRBJ reference segments. Only V-J combinations with frequency above 0.0001, covering 98% to 99.2% of repertoires, were analysed. The TCS score was defined as the ratio of F50 (clonal expansion) to E x V (chaos), calculated using BLOSUM62-based TCRdist between CDR3 peptides within each V-J. Welch's t-statistics and random forest reduced roughly 530 V-J features to 13, which were used in a naive Bayes classifier (R e1071). The public reads were reprocessed in TCRdb via fastp at Q25 and MiXCR, keeping in-frame beta chains. For every CDR3 protein sequence, its rows merge into one entry that carries the most common genes and DNA. TCRdb assigned the V and J calls; the authors' analysis was not used. In this sample the table shows around 700,000 distinct CDR3 sequences, around 20% of which occur a single time. 16% of the sample is held by the ten biggest clonotypes.

In the germline V gene (reference sequence), CDR1 corresponds to PRHDT and CDR2 to FYEKMQ. Trimming takes 4 bases off V and 0 bases off J; junction bases not matched to a gene: 10. Including the terminal cysteine and phenylalanine, the CDR3 comprises 18 residues. Only the CDR3 DNA is retained, 54 bases long and in frame from the first base. This clonotype was sampled from a woman between 45 and 60 years old with Graves' hyperthyroidism that later progressed to Graves' ophthalmopathy. The sequenced sample was blood. The chain employs TRBV13 and TRBJ2-2, with TRBD1 matching 8 junction bases. The CDR3 sequence is CASSYRDRLYANTGELFF. The DNA sequence reads TGTGCCAGCAGCTACCGGGACAGGTTATACGCGAACACCGGGGAGCTGTTTTTT.